The T cell receptor (beta chain) under discussion was sequenced for a study of blood T cell repertoires in COVID-19 (dated by TCRdb to about 2020). Concerning the study at large: Collaborator samples came from the United States, Italy and Spain and covered acute and convalescent phases of COVID-19. The material from the prospective study consisted of cDNA or gDNA derived from T cells, B-cell-depleted T cells, or PBMCs. Subjects who had been exposed to COVID-19, were actively infected with it, or had recovered from it provided the deeply sampled blood TCRbeta repertoires that made up the dataset. A freely available public database, intended as a resource for researchers studying the immune response to SARS-CoV-2, is where the repertoires were released. The samples were drawn from the first 160 participants of the ongoing ImmuneRACE study and from 1,254 subjects provided by 6 global collaborators. Sample metadata almost always included a de-identified subject ID, COVID-19 status, age in years and sex. Where available, HLA class I and class II types were taken from metadata supplied by the sample provider and were not determined by assay-based typing.

Comments on this clone: This receptor's antigen is unknown. No quality values exist for individual bases; no much larger clone is one base distant.

Broader findings and caveats from the paper: Clinical and demographic metadata were provided uncurated, with the amount varying by source and participant.

Spanning cysteine to phenylalanine, the CDR3 consists of 16 amino acids. Only CDR3 DNA remains: 48 bases, in frame from the first base. For CDR1 and CDR2, the germline V gene lists SGHTS and YDEGEE. Trimming at the junction amounts to 0 bases on V and 4 bases on J, and the germline ends lie 13 bases apart. Collaborating institutions collected whole blood in K2EDTA tubes following their own protocols. For TCRbeta analysis, collaborator samples were shipped as frozen whole blood, as isolated PBMCs, or as DNA extracted from either sample type. TCRbeta CDR3 regions were amplified from genomic DNA using the immunoSEQ Assay, a bias-controlled multiplex PCR. From the authors' description of their analysis: The number of nucleated cells in each sample was estimated by amplification of reference gene primers within the assay. To quantify the absolute abundance of each unique TCRbeta CDR3 rearrangement, sequence reads were collapsed and filtered. Productive Simpson clonality was computed per sample as the square root of Simpson's diversity index over productive rearrangements. TCRdb took over this immuneACCESS table, retaining in-frame rearrangements with V and J assigned. Such tables are incomplete; in checked studies, under half of the missing clones stem from an unresolved V gene, and the remainder is unexplained. Clonal size and the V and J genes are those of that table, whereas D and trimming came from the DNA. This sample is represented by about 110,000 clones; roughly 88% of them were singletons. The ten top clones hold 0.7% to 0.85% of the sample.

This chain joins TRBV5-8 to TRBJ2-2; the D gene is perhaps TRBD1, from 5 matching bases. Source material: peripheral blood. This clonotype was obtained from an older woman with acute or convalescent COVID-19. This receptor has the CDR3 CASSLDGTGSTGELFF. The DNA is as follows: TGTGCCAGCAGCTTGGACGGAACAGGATCCACCGGGGAGCTGTTTTTT.